A selection of T cell receptor beta chains follows, all from one sample in a study of T cell responses to AZD1222 COVID-19 vaccine. The repertoire was sequenced with immunoSEQ multiplex PCR; TCRdb's copy has only in-frame clones and lacks some. The sample consists of 240,000 or so clones, 85% to 95% of them appearing once. The sample here was peripheral blood, taken on day 0 of AZD1222 vaccination. The receptor set was obtained from an adult in good health. CDR3s include the opening cysteine and the closing phenylalanine or tryptophan. Fields, in order: V gene, clone size, J gene, D gene, CDR3 protein, CDR3 DNA. D genes are given only for firm matches. Rows may omit the clone size; those that give it use once, few, many or a size class.

V: TRBV12-3/TRBV12-4; size: NA; J: TRBJ1-1; D: NA; CDR3: CASSPGGRTEAFF; DNA: TGTGCCAGCAGTCCAGGCGGCCGCACTGAAGCTTTCTTT
V: TRBV6-2/TRBV6-3; size: NA; J: TRBJ2-7; D: TRBD2; CDR3: CASSYGLAGAKEQYF; DNA: TGTGCCAGCAGTTACGGGTTAGCGGGAGCTAAAGAGCAGTACTTC
V: TRBV6-5; size: NA; J: TRBJ2-7; D: NA; CDR3: CASSHRYEQYF; DNA: TGTGCCAGCAGTCATCGGTACGAGCAGTACTTC
V: TRBV29-1; size: NA; J: TRBJ1-1; D: NA; CDR3: CSAGPGTEAFF; DNA: TGCAGCGCTGGACCCGGCACTGAAGCTTTCTTT
V: TRBV28; size: NA; J: TRBJ1-2; D: NA; CDR3: CASEGSVSYGYTF; DNA: TGTGCCAGCGAGGGGTCTGTTTCTTATGGCTACACCTTC
V: TRBV5-1; size: NA; J: TRBJ2-7; D: TRBD2; CDR3: CASSPGTSGGQTYEQYF; DNA: TGCGCCAGCAGCCCGGGGACTAGCGGGGGCCAAACCTACGAGCAGTACTTC
V: TRBV6-2/TRBV6-3; size: NA; J: TRBJ1-2; D: NA; CDR3: CASSSENYGYTF; DNA: TGTGCCAGCAGTTCAGAGAACTATGGCTACACCTTC
V: TRBV28; size: NA; J: TRBJ2-3; D: TRBD1; CDR3: CASSTRQGSTDTQYF; DNA: TGTGCCAGCAGCACAAGACAGGGTAGCACAGATACGCAGTATTTT
V: TRBV9; size: NA; J: TRBJ1-1; D: NA; CDR3: CASSPQLNTEAFF; DNA: TGTGCCAGCAGCCCTCAATTGAACACTGAAGCTTTCTTT
V: TRBV25-1; size: once; J: TRBJ1-2; D: NA; CDR3: CASSDPRGAGRYTF; DNA: TGTGCCAGCAGTGATCCTCGGGGGGCTGGACGCTACACCTTC
V: TRBV7-3; size: NA; J: TRBJ2-7; D: TRBD2; CDR3: CASSSRGTSGATYEQYF; DNA: TGTGCCAGCAGCTCGCGGGGGACTAGCGGGGCCACCTACGAGCAGTACTTC
V: TRBV12-3/TRBV12-4; size: NA; J: TRBJ1-2; D: TRBD1; CDR3: CASSRRTGVGYTF; DNA: TGTGCCAGCAGTAGACGGACAGGGGTTGGCTACACCTTC
V: TRBV7-2; size: NA; J: TRBJ2-7; D: TRBD1; CDR3: CASSLGGQGVPYEQYF; DNA: TGTGCCAGCAGCTTAGGGGGACAGGGGGTTCCCTACGAGCAGTACTTC
V: TRBV7-9; size: NA; J: TRBJ2-7; D: TRBD1; CDR3: CASSRITGALREQYF; DNA: TGTGCCAGCAGCCGGATTACAGGGGCCCTTCGCGAGCAGTACTTC
V: TRBV19; size: once; J: TRBJ2-7; D: TRBD2; CDR3: CATRGTSGSGSYEQYF; DNA: TGTGCCACCCGGGGGACTAGCGGGAGTGGGTCCTACGAGCAGTACTTC
V: TRBV28; size: NA; J: TRBJ1-1; D: NA; CDR3: CASSFDQGRTEAFF; DNA: TGTGCCAGCAGTTTTGACCAGGGGAGGACTGAAGCTTTCTTT
V: TRBV6-5; size: NA; J: TRBJ1-6; D: TRBD1; CDR3: CASSAVDRRSPLHF; DNA: TGTGCCAGCAGCGCCGTGGACAGGCGGTCACCCCTCCACTTT
V: TRBV5-5; size: NA; J: TRBJ2-1; D: TRBD2; CDR3: CASQRGSYNEQFF; DNA: TGTGCCAGCCAGCGGGGCTCCTACAATGAGCAGTTCTTC
V: TRBV19; size: NA; J: TRBJ1-4; D: NA; CDR3: CASSTDRPGEKLFF; DNA: TGTGCCAGTAGTACGGACCGCCCGGGGGAAAAACTGTTTTTT
V: TRBV3-1/TRBV3-2; size: NA; J: TRBJ1-2; D: NA; CDR3: CASSPSGLPNYGYTF; DNA: TGTGCCAGCAGCCCATCGGGCCTCCCTAACTATGGCTACACCTTC
V: TRBV21-1; size: NA; J: TRBJ2-7; D: NA; CDR3: CASSKGRTLVHEQYF; DNA: TGTGCCAGCAGCAAAGGTAGGACCCTAGTCCACGAGCAGTACTTC
V: TRBV5-1; size: NA; J: TRBJ2-2; D: NA; CDR3: CATQRDINTGELFF; DNA: TGCGCCACCCAGAGGGACATAAACACCGGGGAGCTGTTTTTT
V: TRBV12-3/TRBV12-4; size: NA; J: TRBJ2-7; D: NA; CDR3: CASSFGYEQYF; DNA: TGTGCCAGCAGTTTCGGTTACGAGCAGTACTTC
V: TRBV28; size: NA; J: TRBJ2-3; D: TRBD1; CDR3: CASSIPGQGTDTQYF; DNA: TGTGCCAGCAGTATACCGGGACAGGGAACAGATACGCAGTATTTT